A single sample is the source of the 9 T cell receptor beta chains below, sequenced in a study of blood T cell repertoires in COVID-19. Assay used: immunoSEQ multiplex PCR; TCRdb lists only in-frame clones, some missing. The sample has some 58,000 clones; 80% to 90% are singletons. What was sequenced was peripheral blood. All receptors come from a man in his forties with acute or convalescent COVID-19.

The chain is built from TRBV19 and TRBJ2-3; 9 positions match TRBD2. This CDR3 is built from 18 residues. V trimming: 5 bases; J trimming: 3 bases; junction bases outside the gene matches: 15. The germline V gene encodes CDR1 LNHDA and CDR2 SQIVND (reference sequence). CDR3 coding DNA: TGTGCCAGTAGTCTGGCCTTTAGAGCGGGGGGTCATACAGATACGCAGTATTTT. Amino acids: CASSLAFRAGGHTDTQYF.

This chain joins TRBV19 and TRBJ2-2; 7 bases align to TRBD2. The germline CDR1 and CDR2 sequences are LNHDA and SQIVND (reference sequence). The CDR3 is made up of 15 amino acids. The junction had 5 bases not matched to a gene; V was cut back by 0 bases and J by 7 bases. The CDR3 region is CASSIEAGRSGELFF. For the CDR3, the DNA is TGTGCCAGTAGTATAGAAGCGGGGCGGAGCGGGGAGCTGTTTTTT. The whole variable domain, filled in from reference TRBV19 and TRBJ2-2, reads DGGITQSPKYLFRKEGQNVTLSCEQNLNHDAMYWYRQDPGQGLRLIYYSQIVNDFQKGDIAEGYSVSREKKESFPLTVTSAQKNPTAFYLCASSIEAGRSGELFFGEGSRLTVL.

The CDR3 DNA sequence: TGTGCCAGCAGCCAAGCGGAGGAGACCCAGTACTTC. Encoded protein: CASSQAEETQYF. The chain employs TRBV3-1 (or the pseudogene TRBV3-2) and TRBJ2-5; D remains ambiguous. Trimming removed 1 base from V and 5 bases from J, with 5 bases in between. This CDR3 comprises 12 residues. Looked up from germline, CDR1 is LGHDT and CDR2 is YNNKEL (reference sequence).

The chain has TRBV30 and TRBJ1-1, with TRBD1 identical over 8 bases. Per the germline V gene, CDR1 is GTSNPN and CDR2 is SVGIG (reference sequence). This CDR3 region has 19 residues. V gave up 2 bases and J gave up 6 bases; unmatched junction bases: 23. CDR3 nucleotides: TGTGCCTGGAGTCCCACCAGACAGGGGACAACGGGACAACACGCTGAAGCTTTCTTT. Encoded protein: CAWSPTRQGTTGQHAEAFF.

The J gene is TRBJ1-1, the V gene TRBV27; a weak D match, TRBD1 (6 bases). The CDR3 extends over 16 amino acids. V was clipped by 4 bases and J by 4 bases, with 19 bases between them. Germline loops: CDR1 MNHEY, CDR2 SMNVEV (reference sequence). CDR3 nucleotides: TGTGCCAGCAGTTCCCCGCGCCCCCCAGGGGTCACTGAAGCTTTCTTT. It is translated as CASSSPRPPGVTEAFF.

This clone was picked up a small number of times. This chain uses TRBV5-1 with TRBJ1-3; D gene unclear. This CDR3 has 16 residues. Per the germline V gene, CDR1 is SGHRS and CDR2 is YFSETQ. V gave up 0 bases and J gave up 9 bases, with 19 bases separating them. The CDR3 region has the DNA TGCGCCAGCAGCTTGGGACAAAGGTCGGAAGAGGGCACCATATATTTT. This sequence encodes CASSLGQRSEEGTIYF.

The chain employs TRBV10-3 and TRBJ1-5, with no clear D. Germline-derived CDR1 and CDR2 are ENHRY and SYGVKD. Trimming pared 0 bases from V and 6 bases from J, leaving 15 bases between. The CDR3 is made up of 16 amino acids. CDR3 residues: CAISESLVGSGQPQHF. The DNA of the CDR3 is TGTGCCATCAGTGAGTCTCTTGTCGGGAGCGGTCAGCCCCAGCATTTT.

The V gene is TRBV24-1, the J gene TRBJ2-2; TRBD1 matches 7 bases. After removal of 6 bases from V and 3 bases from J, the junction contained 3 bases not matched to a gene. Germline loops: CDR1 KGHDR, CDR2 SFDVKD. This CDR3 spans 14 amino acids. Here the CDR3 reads CATSSDRYTGELFF. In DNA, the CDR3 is TGTGCCACCAGTTCGGACAGGTACACCGGGGAGCTGTTTTTT.

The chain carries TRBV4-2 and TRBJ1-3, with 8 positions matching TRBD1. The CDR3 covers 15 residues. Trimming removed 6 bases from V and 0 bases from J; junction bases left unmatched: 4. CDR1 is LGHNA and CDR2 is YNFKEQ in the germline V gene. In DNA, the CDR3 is TGTGCCAGCAGTACAGGACAGGGCTCTGGAAACACCATATATTTT. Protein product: CASSTGQGSGNTIYF.